Below, 15 T cell receptor beta chains from the same sample are listed, as sequenced in a study of T cell repertoires in cytomegalovirus infection. TCRdb ran MiXCR on the reads and lists one entry per CDR3 protein. The sample lists approximately 500,000 distinct CDR3 sequences, 11% seen once, with roughly 10% in the top ten. The sample consisted of PBMCs. The receptors were gathered from a human donor in good health (CMV status not recorded). Some clones in this sample may be carry-over from other donors' samples.

The sample holds many counts of this clonotype. The genes are TRBV12-3 or TRBV12-4 and TRBJ1-4, with D unresolved. V gave up 5 bases and J gave up 8 bases, with 21 bases separating them. There are 16 residues in the CDR3. CDR3 bases: TGTGCCAGCAGTCCTTCCTCGGGCGCGGGGAACGAAAAACTGTTTTTT. Translating gives CASSPSSGAGNEKLFF.

The table lists this clonotype with many counts. The rearrangement links TRBV13 to TRBJ2-7; 8 positions match TRBD1. This CDR3 is 14 amino acids long. V shed 5 bases, J shed 6 bases, and the junction held 9 bases outside the gene matches. Germline CDR1 reads PRHDT; CDR2 reads FYEKMQ (reference sequence). CDR3: CASSIRQGMSEQYF. The CDR3 DNA is TGTGCCAGCAGCATTCGACAGGGGATGAGCGAGCAGTACTTC.

This clonotype was detected ten times or more. V usage is TRBV5-6 and J usage is TRBJ2-3; TRBD2 agrees at 14 bases. Germline CDR1 reads SGHDT; CDR2 reads YYEEEE. The CDR3 is made up of 17 amino acids. The V and J ends lost 4 bases and 3 bases, in that order; junction bases with no gene match: 7. CDR3 DNA: TGTGCCAGCAGCCCTGGGACTAGCGGGAGTGAGACAGATACGCAGTATTTT. This gives the protein CASSPGTSGSETDTQYF. The full variable domain, its missing parts supplied by reference TRBV5-6 and TRBJ2-3, is DAGVTQSPTHLIKTRGQQVTLRCSPKSGHDTVSWYQQALGQGPQFIFQYYEEEERQRGNFPDRFSGHQFPNYSSELNVNALLLGDSALYLCASSPGTSGSETDTQYFGPGTRLTVL.

The rearrangement links TRBV12-3 or TRBV12-4 to TRBJ1-1; tentatively, D is TRBD1 (5 bases). The ends were cut back, 6 bases at V and 3 bases at J, with 17 bases in the middle. This CDR3 has 15 residues. The CDR3 DNA reads as TGTGCCAGCAGCCTCGGGGCCCGGCGGTACACTGAAGCTTTCTTT. Encoded protein: CASSLGARRYTEAFF.

A remark on this clonotype: This may stem from a read error, because a much larger clone lies one nucleotide away. The chain carries TRBV11-2 and TRBJ2-7; D tentatively fits TRBD1 or TRBD2 (5 bases each). The V gene's germline CDR1 is SGHAT and CDR2 FQNNGV. The CDR3 runs 16 residues. The CDR3 loop is CASSLLRGAQVYKQYF. CDR3 DNA sequence: TGTGCCAGCAGCCTCCTGCGAGGGGCACAAGTCTACAAGCAGTACTTC.

This clonotype was seen at least ten times. The chain joins TRBV5-1 to TRBJ1-1, with a possible D match to TRBD1 (6 bases). Trimming stripped 0 bases from V and 5 bases from J, with 11 bases between. Germline assignment: CDR1 SGHRS and CDR2 YFSETQ. This CDR3 has 14 residues. CDR3 DNA: TGCGCCAGCAGCTTGGGGGGGCCAGAAACTGAAGCTTTCTTT. Translated: CASSLGGPETEAFF. Supplemented by reference TRBV5-1 and TRBJ1-1, the full variable domain reads KAGVTQTPRYLIKTRGQQVTLSCSPISGHRSVSWYQQTPGQGLQFLFEYFSETQRNKGNFPGRFSGRQFSNSRSEMNVSTLELGDSALYLCASSLGGPETEAFFGQGTRLTVV.

This clonotype occurred many times. This chain links TRBV19 with TRBJ2-1; 13 positions match TRBD2. This CDR3 region has 14 residues. Germline V gives CDR1 LNHDA, CDR2 SQIVND (reference sequence). Trimming cost V 7 bases and J 8 bases; bases outside gene matches: 5. The CDR3 loop is CASKKLAGGDEQFF. CDR3 sequence (DNA): TGTGCCAGTAAGAAACTAGCGGGAGGGGATGAGCAGTTCTTC.

This clonotype was picked up many times. V usage is TRBV12-3 or TRBV12-4 and J usage is TRBJ1-1, with 7 bases fitting TRBD1. The CDR3 covers 14 residues. V lost 5 bases to trimming and J lost 8 bases; unmatched junction nucleotides: 11. The CDR3 DNA sequence: TGTGCCAGCAGTCCCCCCGACAGGGTAAGCGAAGCTTTCTTT. Its protein is CASSPPDRVSEAFF.

This clonotype was counted at least ten times. The rearrangement links TRBV2 to TRBJ2-1; 8 bases are a match to TRBD2. CDR1 is SNHLY and CDR2 is FYNNEI in the germline V gene. This CDR3 has 18 residues. The ends lost 7 bases at V and 0 bases at J; junction bases unmatched: 14. CDR3: CASMGRGLVGSSYNEQFF. The CDR3 coding sequence is TGTGCCAGCATGGGAAGGGGACTAGTGGGAAGCTCCTACAATGAGCAGTTCTTC.

This clonotype was found many times. The chain employs TRBV2 and TRBJ2-1; D may correspond to TRBD1 or TRBD2 (5 bases each). The CDR3 length is 14 residues. Trimming took 4 bases from V and 7 from J, leaving 14 bases between them. CDR1 and CDR2 from the germline V gene are SNHLY and FYNNEI. The CDR3 DNA reads TGTGCCAGCAGTGTCGAGGGGTATACGAATGAGCAGTTCTTC. Translating gives CASSVEGYTNEQFF.

This clonotype was observed a handful of times. This rearrangement joins TRBV30 to TRBJ2-4; TRBD2 agrees at 8 bases. The CDR3 totals 14 residues. CDR1 and CDR2 (germline): GTSNPN, SVGIG (reference sequence). V lost 2 bases, J lost 8 bases, and 8 bases stayed unmatched. The DNA for the CDR3 is TGTGCCTGGAGTCTTACGGGACTAGGGGACATTCAGTACTTC. It yields the protein CAWSLTGLGDIQYF.

The chain combines TRBV5-4 with TRBJ2-3; D perhaps matches TRBD1 (6 bases). Germline CDR1 and CDR2: SGHNT and YYREEE (reference sequence). The CDR3 consists of 16 residues. V was trimmed by 1 base and J by 3 bases, leaving 15 bases between them. This CDR3 is CASSLLQGSGTDTQYF. The CDR3 DNA reads as TGTGCCAGCAGCTTGCTCCAGGGGTCGGGGACAGATACGCAGTATTTT.

This clonotype occurred many times. The chain combines TRBV11-3 with TRBJ1-1; D remains unclear. This CDR3 is built from 14 residues. Deletions cut 2 bases from V and 2 bases from J, with 9 bases between. Germline CDR1 and CDR2: SGHNT and YENEEA. The CDR3 region has the DNA TGTGCCAGCAGCTTAACATCGAGCAACACTGAAGCTTTCTTT. The encoded protein is CASSLTSSNTEAFF.

This clonotype appeared many times. The chain links TRBV15 to TRBJ2-2; the D is unclear. V shed 1 base and J shed 6 bases, with 6 bases lying between them. The CDR3 sequence is 13 residues long. CDR1 is LNHNV and CDR2 is YYDKDF in the germline V gene (reference sequence). CDR3 protein: CATSRGVAGELFF. The CDR3 coding sequence is TGTGCCACCAGCAGAGGGGTGGCCGGGGAGCTGTTTTTT.

V and J are TRBV29-1 and TRBJ1-3, with D unresolved. Trimming removed 6 bases from V and 1 base from J, with 4 bases in between. Germline V gene sequence: CDR1 SQVTM, CDR2 ANQGSEA. The CDR3 runs 11 residues. The CDR3 coding sequence is TGCAGCGTGAGGTCTGGAAACACCATATATTTT. It yields the protein CSVRSGNTIYF.